This T cell receptor beta chain was recovered during a study of blood T cells in healthy people across ages. Notes on the study in general: Significant beta diversity loss was already apparent by age around 36, declining roughly linearly.

Per the germline V gene, CDR1 is MDHEN and CDR2 is SYDVKM. The CDR3 is 14 residues long. It was ten milliliters of peripheral blood that were drawn from each donor. Then a second PCR, running about 6 to 12 cycles, was carried out with a sample-barcoded 5' primer and a J-beta primer mix. Each CDR3 protein gets one entry after TCRdb re-called the 5' RACE reads with MiXCR. The sample records some 690,000 distinct CDR3 sequences, over 20% being singletons. About this clonotype itself: Its specificity is unknown. At one end the junction does not follow the germline gene, possibly because of a read error.

V and J are TRBV28 and TRBJ2-4; possibly TRBD2 for D (6 bases). Sequencing was done on a sample of blood. The origin of this receptor is a man in his 70s in good health. CDR3 nucleotide sequence: TGTGCCAGCGAGGGGCTCCGGGACTTCAACCCTGTACACTTC. Protein: CASEGLRDFNPVHF.